This record concerns one T cell receptor (beta chain) sequence. What it recognizes is unknown. Data came from immunoSEQ multiplex PCR; TCRdb stores just in-frame clones and leaves some out. Among roughly 250,000 clones listed, 85% to 90% were seen once. The data originate from a study of cytomegalovirus exposure and HLA in healthy donors. Study at large: The platform used for the 110 or so validation repertoires matched that of the approximately 710 first-cohort repertoires, a later analysis reported.

Study-level findings and limits: The study found most TCR sequences rare, yet found some public TCRs in many donors. Reports credit the classifier with highly specific, highly sensitive diagnosis of cytomegalovirus status.

There are 14 residues in the CDR3. The trim removed 4 bases at V and 7 bases at J, leaving 9 bases unmatched. The germline V gene encodes CDR1 SQVTM and CDR2 ANQGSEA. The sequenced sample consisted of PBMCs. The source is a woman aged 18-29 years in good health and CMV-seronegative. The chain uses TRBV29-1 and TRBJ1-1; 10 bases agree with TRBD1. CDR3 nucleotide sequence: TGCAGCGTTGGAGGGACAGGGGAGGATGGTGAAGCTTTCTTT. This encodes CSVGGTGEDGEAFF.